A single sample is the source of the 5 T cell receptor beta chains below, sequenced in a study of T cells in tumors after PD-1 blockade. TCRdb keeps only in-frame clones here, not all; method: immunoSEQ multiplex PCR. The sample lists 12,000 or so clones; approximately 57% were seen once. The source material was tumor tissue, sampled before anti-PD-1 treatment. The receptors stem from a human donor with basal cell carcinoma.

The chain recombines TRBV5-4 with TRBJ1-5; D ambiguous. V lost 3 bases to trimming and J lost 7 bases, with 17 bases between them. This CDR3 spans 15 amino acids. Germline CDR1 and CDR2: SGHNT and YYREEE (reference sequence). The CDR3 sequence: CASSSRPWKEQPQHF. The CDR3 DNA follows: TGTGCCAGCAGCTCCAGGCCTTGGAAGGAACAGCCCCAGCATTTT.

V is TRBV5-8 and J is TRBJ2-1; TRBD2 might be the D (5 bases). Germline CDR1 is SGHTS and CDR2 is YDEGEE. This CDR3 comprises 14 residues. Trimming left V 2 bases short and J 5 bases short, with 11 bases between. The CDR3 loop is CASSFRESDNEQFF. CDR3 sequence (DNA): TGTGCCAGCAGCTTTCGGGAATCCGACAATGAGCAGTTCTTC.

The rearrangement joins TRBV28 to TRBJ2-7, with unresolved D. CDR1 is MDHEN and CDR2 is SYDVKM in the germline V gene. This CDR3 has 13 amino acids. Trimming took 5 bases from V and 6 from J, leaving 14 bases between them. The CDR3 DNA sequence: TGTGCCAGCAGTCGTATTACCATCTCCGAGCAGTACTTC. This translates into CASSRITISEQYF.

V gene TRBV5-1 combines with J gene TRBJ2-3, with 10 nucleotides matching TRBD2. With V trimmed by 0 bases and J by 4 bases, 2 bases remained unmatched. Germline CDR1 reads SGHRS; CDR2 reads YFSETQ. The CDR3 consists of 15 residues. The CDR3 DNA reads as TGCGCCAGCAGCTTGGGGCTAGCGGGAGCAGATACGCAGTATTTT. This translates into CASSLGLAGADTQYF. Full variable domain (missing parts from reference TRBV5-1 and TRBJ2-3): KAGVTQTPRYLIKTRGQQVTLSCSPISGHRSVSWYQQTPGQGLQFLFEYFSETQRNKGNFPGRFSGRQFSNSRSEMNVSTLELGDSALYLCASSLGLAGADTQYFGPGTRLTVL.

This chain links TRBV28 with TRBJ2-7, with D perhaps being TRBD1 or TRBD2 (5 bases each). V dropped 6 bases and J dropped 7 bases, with 19 bases sitting between them. Per the germline V gene, CDR1 is MDHEN and CDR2 is SYDVKM. This CDR3 is built from 14 residues. CDR3 amino acids: CASRNLGTSPEQYF. DNA for the CDR3: TGTGCCAGCAGGAACCTCGGGACGTCCCCTGAGCAGTACTTC.